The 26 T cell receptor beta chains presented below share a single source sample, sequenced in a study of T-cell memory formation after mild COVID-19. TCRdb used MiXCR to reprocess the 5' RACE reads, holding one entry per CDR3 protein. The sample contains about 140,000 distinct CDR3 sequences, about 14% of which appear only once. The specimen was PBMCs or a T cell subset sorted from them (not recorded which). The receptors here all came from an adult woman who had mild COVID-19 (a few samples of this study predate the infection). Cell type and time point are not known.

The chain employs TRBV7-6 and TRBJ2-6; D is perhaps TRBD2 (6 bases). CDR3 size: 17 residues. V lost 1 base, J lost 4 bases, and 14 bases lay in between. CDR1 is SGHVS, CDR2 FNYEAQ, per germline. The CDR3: CASSLDAGPRGANVLTF. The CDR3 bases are TGTGCCAGCAGCTTAGATGCGGGACCGAGAGGGGCCAACGTCCTGACTTTC. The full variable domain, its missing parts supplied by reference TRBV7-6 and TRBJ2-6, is GAGVSQSPRYKVTKRGQDVALRCDPISGHVSLYWYRQALGQGPEFLTYFNYEAQQDKSGLPNDRFSAERPEGSISTLTIQRTEQRDSAMYRCASSLDAGPRGANVLTFGAGSRLTVL.

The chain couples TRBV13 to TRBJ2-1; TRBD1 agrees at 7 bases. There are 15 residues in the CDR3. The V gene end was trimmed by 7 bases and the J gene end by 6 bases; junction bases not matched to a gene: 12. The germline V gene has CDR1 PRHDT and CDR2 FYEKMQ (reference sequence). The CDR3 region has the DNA TGTGCCAGCACCCACGGGACAGAGGATGGCAATGAGCAGTTCTTC. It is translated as CASTHGTEDGNEQFF.

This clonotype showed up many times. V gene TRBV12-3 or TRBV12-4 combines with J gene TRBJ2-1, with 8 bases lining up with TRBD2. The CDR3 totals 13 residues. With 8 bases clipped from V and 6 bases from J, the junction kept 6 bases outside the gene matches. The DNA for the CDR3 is TGTGCCAGCTCGGCGGGAGGAGGCAATGAGCAGTTCTTC. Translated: CASSAGGGNEQFF.

The CDR3 is CASRVLAENSYNEQFF. Here the CDR3 DNA reads TGTGCCAGCAGGGTTCTAGCGGAAAACTCCTACAATGAGCAGTTCTTC. The chain has TRBV6-1 and TRBJ2-1, with 7 bases aligning to TRBD2. The germline V gene encodes CDR1 MNHNS and CDR2 SASEGT. J lost 0 bases, V lost 6 bases, and 8 bases had no gene match. The CDR3 is 16 amino acids.

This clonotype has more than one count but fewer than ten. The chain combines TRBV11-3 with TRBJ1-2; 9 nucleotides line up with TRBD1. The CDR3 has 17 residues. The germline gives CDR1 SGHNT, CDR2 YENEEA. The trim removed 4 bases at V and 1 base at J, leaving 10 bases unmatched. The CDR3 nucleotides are TGTGCCAGCAGCTCACGGTTGAGGGACAGGGTTAACTATGGCTACACCTTC. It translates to CASSSRLRDRVNYGYTF.

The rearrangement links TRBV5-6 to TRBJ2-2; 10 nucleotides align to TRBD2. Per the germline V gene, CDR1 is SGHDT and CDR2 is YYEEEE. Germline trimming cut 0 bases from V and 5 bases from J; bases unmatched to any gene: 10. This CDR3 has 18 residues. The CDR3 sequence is CASSLDPSGGAWTGELFF. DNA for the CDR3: TGTGCCAGCAGCTTGGATCCCAGCGGGGGGGCTTGGACCGGGGAGCTGTTTTTT.

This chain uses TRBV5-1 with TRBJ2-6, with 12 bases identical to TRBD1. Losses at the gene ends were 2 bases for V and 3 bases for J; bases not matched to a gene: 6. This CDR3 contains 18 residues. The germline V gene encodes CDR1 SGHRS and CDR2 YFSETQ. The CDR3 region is CASSFPGQGALGANVLTF. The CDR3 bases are TGCGCCAGCAGCTTCCCGGGACAGGGGGCGCTTGGGGCCAACGTCCTGACTTTC.

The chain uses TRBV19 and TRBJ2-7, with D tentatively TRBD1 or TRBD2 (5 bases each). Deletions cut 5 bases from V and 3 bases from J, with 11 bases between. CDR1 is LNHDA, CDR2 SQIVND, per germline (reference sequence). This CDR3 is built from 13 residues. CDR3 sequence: CASSLGAFYEQYF. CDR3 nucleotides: TGTGCCAGTAGTCTCGGGGCTTTCTACGAGCAGTACTTC.

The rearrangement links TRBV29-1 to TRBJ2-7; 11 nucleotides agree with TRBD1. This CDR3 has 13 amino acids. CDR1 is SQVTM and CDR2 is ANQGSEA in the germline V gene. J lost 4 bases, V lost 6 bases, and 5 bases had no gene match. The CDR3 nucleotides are TGCAGCGTCGTAGGACAGGGGGCTTACGAGCAGTACTTC. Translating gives CSVVGQGAYEQYF.

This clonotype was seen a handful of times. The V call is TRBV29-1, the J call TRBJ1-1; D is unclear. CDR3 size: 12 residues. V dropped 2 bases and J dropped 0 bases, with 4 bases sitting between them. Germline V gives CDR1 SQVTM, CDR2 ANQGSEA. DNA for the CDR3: TGCAGCGTTGAACCTATGAACACTGAAGCTTTCTTT. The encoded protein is CSVEPMNTEAFF. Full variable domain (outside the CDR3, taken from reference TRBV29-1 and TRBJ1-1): SAVISQKPSRDICQRGTSLTIQCQVDSQVTMMFWYRQQPGQSLTLIATANQGSEATYESGFVIDKFPISRPNLTFSTLTVSNMSPEDSSIYLCSVEPMNTEAFFGQGTRLTVV.

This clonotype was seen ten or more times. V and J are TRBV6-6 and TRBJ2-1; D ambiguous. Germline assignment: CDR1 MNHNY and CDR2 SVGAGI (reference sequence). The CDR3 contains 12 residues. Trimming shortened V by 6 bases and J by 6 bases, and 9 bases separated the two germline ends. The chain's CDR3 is CASSPSGNEQFF. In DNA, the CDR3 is TGTGCCAGCAGCCCCTCGGGCAATGAGCAGTTCTTC.

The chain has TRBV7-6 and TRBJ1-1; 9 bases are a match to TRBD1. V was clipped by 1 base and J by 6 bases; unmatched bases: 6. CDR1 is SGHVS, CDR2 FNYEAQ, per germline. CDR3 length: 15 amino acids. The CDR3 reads CASSLEGTGISEAFF. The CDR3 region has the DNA TGTGCCAGCAGCTTAGAGGGGACAGGGATCTCTGAAGCTTTCTTT.

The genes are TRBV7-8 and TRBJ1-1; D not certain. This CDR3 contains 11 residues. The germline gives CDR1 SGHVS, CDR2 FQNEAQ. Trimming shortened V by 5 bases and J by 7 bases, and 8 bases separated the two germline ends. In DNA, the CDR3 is TGTGCCAGCAGCCCTGCAGATGAAGCTTTCTTT. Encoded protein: CASSPADEAFF. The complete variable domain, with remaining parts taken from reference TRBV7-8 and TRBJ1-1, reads GAGVSQSPRYKVAKRGQDVALRCDPISGHVSLFWYQQALGQGPEFLTYFQNEAQLDKSGLPSDRFFAERPEGSVSTLKIQRTQQEDSAVYLCASSPADEAFFGQGTRLTVV.

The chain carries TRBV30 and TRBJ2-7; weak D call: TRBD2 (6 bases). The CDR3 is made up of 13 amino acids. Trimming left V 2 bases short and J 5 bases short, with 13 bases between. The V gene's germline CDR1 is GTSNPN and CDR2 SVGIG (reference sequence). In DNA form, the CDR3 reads TGTGCCTGGAGTCTGCAGGGAGGCGACGAGCAGTACTTC. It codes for CAWSLQGGDEQYF.

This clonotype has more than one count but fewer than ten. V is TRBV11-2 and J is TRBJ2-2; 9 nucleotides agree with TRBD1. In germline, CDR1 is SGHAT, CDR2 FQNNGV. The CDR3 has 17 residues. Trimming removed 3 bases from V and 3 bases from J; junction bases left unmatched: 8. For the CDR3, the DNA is TGTGCCAGCAGCTTTACGGCGGGACAGGGTGACACCGGGGAGCTGTTTTTT. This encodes CASSFTAGQGDTGELFF.

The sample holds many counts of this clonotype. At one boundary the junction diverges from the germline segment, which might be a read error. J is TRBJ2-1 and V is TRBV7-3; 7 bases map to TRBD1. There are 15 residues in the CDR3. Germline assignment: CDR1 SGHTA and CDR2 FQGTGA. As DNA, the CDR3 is TGTGCCAGCAGCATAACAGGGGCAGACTACAATGAGCAGTTCTTC. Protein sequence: CASSITGADYNEQFF.

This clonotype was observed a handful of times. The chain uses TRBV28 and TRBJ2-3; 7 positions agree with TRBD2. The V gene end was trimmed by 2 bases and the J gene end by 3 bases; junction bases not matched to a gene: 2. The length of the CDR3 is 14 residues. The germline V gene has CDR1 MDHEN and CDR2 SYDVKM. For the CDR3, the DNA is TGTGCCAGCAGTTTACACGGGAGGACAGATACGCAGTATTTT. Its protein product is CASSLHGRTDTQYF.

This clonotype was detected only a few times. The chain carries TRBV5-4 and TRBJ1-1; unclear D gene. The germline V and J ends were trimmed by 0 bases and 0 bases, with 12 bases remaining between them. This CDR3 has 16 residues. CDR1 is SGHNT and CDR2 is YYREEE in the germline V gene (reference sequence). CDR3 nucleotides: TGTGCCAGCAGCTTGGGAGTTGGGGTCCTGAACACTGAAGCTTTCTTT. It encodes CASSLGVGVLNTEAFF.

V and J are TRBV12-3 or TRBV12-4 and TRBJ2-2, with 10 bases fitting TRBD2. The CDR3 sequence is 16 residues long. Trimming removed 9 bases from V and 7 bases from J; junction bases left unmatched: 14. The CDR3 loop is CASPPASGSSGGELFF. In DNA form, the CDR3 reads TGTGCCAGTCCCCCGGCTAGCGGGAGTTCGGGCGGGGAGCTGTTTTTT.

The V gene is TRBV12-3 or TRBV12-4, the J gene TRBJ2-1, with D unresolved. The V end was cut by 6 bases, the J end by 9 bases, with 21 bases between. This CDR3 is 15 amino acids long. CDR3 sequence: CASSPGGNIASEQFF. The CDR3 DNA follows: TGTGCCAGCAGCCCCGGTGGCAATATTGCAAGTGAGCAGTTCTTC.

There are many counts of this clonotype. This CDR3 is CASSLGAGNTEAFF. The CDR3 DNA reads TGCGCCAGCAGCTTGGGGGCAGGGAACACTGAAGCTTTCTTT. The genes are TRBV5-1 and TRBJ1-1, with unresolved D. This CDR3 region has 14 residues. Deletions cut 0 bases from V and 1 base from J, with 7 bases between. Germline V gives CDR1 SGHRS, CDR2 YFSETQ. Together with reference TRBV5-1 and TRBJ1-1, the CDR3 gives the full variable domain: KAGVTQTPRYLIKTRGQQVTLSCSPISGHRSVSWYQQTPGQGLQFLFEYFSETQRNKGNFPGRFSGRQFSNSRSEMNVSTLELGDSALYLCASSLGAGNTEAFFGQGTRLTVV.

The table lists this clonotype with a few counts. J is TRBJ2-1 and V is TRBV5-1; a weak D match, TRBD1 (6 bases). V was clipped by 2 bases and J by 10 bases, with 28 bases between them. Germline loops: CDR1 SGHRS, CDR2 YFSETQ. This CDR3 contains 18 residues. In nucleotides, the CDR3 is TGCGCCAGCAGCTTTAGCCTAAGCAGGTCAGGGGTGGAGTTGGAGCAGTTCTTC. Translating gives CASSFSLSRSGVELEQFF.

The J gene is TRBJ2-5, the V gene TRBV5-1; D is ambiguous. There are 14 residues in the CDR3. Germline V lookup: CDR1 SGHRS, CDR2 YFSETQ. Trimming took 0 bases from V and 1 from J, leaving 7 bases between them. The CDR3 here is CASSLVGFQETQYF. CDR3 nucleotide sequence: TGCGCCAGCAGCTTGGTGGGATTCCAAGAGACCCAGTACTTC.

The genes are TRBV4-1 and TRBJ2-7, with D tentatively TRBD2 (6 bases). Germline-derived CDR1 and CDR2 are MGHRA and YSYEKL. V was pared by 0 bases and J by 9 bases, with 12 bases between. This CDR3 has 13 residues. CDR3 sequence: CASSQDGSGVQYF. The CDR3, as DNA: TGCGCCAGCAGCCAAGATGGTTCGGGGGTGCAGTACTTC.

The CDR3 here is CASSIVVRVEQFF. CDR3 sequence (DNA): TGTGCCAGTAGTATAGTAGTTCGCGTTGAGCAGTTCTTC. The chain recombines TRBV19 with TRBJ2-1; no definite D call. V was cut by 1 base and J by 9 bases, with 10 bases left in between. The germline V gene encodes CDR1 LNHDA and CDR2 SQIVND (reference sequence). The CDR3 sequence is 13 residues long. Supplemented by reference TRBV19 and TRBJ2-1, the full variable domain reads DGGITQSPKYLFRKEGQNVTLSCEQNLNHDAMYWYRQDPGQGLRLIYYSQIVNDFQKGDIAEGYSVSREKKESFPLTVTSAQKNPTAFYLCASSIVVRVEQFFGPGTRLTVL.

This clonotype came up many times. CDR3 sequence: CASSLVGDASTGELFF. In nucleotides, the CDR3 is TGTGCCAGCAGCTTAGTGGGGGACGCAAGCACCGGGGAGCTGTTTTTT. This sequence joins TRBV7-6 and TRBJ2-2, with D perhaps being TRBD1 or TRBD2 (5 bases each). Per the germline V gene, CDR1 is SGHVS and CDR2 is FNYEAQ. Trimming shortened V by 1 base and J by 4 bases, and 13 bases separated the two germline ends. CDR3 length: 16 amino acids. Looking up the rest from reference TRBV7-6 and TRBJ2-2 gives the full variable domain: GAGVSQSPRYKVTKRGQDVALRCDPISGHVSLYWYRQALGQGPEFLTYFNYEAQQDKSGLPNDRFSAERPEGSISTLTIQRTEQRDSAMYRCASSLVGDASTGELFFGEGSRLTVL.